The 10 T cell receptor beta chains in this list originate from one sample, sequenced in a study of early T cells in non-severe SARS-CoV-2 infection. TCRdb reprocessed the 5' RACE reads via MiXCR and lists one record per CDR3 protein. This sample has some 30,000 distinct CDR3 sequences, with roughly 5.4% found just once. The sequenced sample was whole blood. Source of these receptors: an adult who was a healthcare worker with PCR-confirmed SARS-CoV-2 infection or an uninfected control (not recorded which).

This clonotype has ten or more counts. The chain uses TRBV19 and TRBJ2-1; 10 bases align to TRBD1. The CDR3 runs to 17 residues. Trimming at V came to 3 bases and at J to 4 bases, leaving 9 bases not matched to a gene. CDR1 is LNHDA and CDR2 is SQIVND in the germline V gene (reference sequence). CDR3 nucleotides: TGTGCCAGTAGTATTATTGGTAGGGACAGGGGTTACAATGAGCAGTTCTTC. Translation: CASSIIGRDRGYNEQFF.

This clonotype was counted many times. The chain has TRBV28 and TRBJ2-7, with 9 nucleotides matching TRBD1. Looked up from germline, CDR1 is MDHEN and CDR2 is SYDVKM. The V segment lost 5 bases and the J segment 2 bases; nucleotides outside the gene matches: 7. CDR3 length equals 15 residues. The CDR3 DNA is TGTGCCAGCAGTGCGCCCGGGACAGGGACCTACGAGCAGTACTTC. Translated, it gives CASSAPGTGTYEQYF.

This clonotype was recorded many times. The V gene is TRBV6-6, the J gene TRBJ1-3; TRBD1 aligns across 8 bases. V dropped 6 bases and J dropped 0; count of bases not matched to a gene: 4. CDR3 length: 15 amino acids. Germline loops: CDR1 MNHNY, CDR2 SVGAGI (reference sequence). The CDR3 coding sequence is TGTGCCAGCAGCCGACAGGGGATCTCTGGAAACACCATATATTTT. Its protein is CASSRQGISGNTIYF.

This clonotype was seen ten or more times. For the CDR3, the DNA is TGCAGTGCTCGACTAATATCCCAAGCTTTCTTT. Encoded protein: CSARLISQAFF. The V gene is TRBV20-1, the J gene TRBJ1-1; D gene unclear. The V gene lost 5 bases and the J gene lost 9 bases, with 13 bases spanning the gap. The V gene's germline CDR1 is DFQATT and CDR2 SNEGSKA (reference sequence). The CDR3 has 11 residues.

This clonotype came up many times. The V call is TRBV5-1, the J call TRBJ1-2; D is uncertain. CDR3 length: 15 residues. V lost 4 bases to trimming and J lost 0 bases, with 13 bases between them. CDR1 is SGHRS, CDR2 YFSETQ, per germline. The CDR3 spells CASSLTDGTNYGYTF. DNA of the CDR3: TGCGCCAGCAGCCTTACCGACGGGACTAACTATGGCTACACCTTC.

The chain links TRBV27 to TRBJ2-1, with 8 bases aligning to TRBD1. The germline V gene encodes CDR1 MNHEY and CDR2 SMNVEV (reference sequence). The CDR3 is 13 residues long. With 11 bases clipped from V and 12 bases from J, the junction kept 15 bases outside the gene matches. CDR3 sequence (DNA): TGTGCCGGCGGTTTATTTAGACAGGGGCCGCAGTTCTTC. Translation: CAGGLFRQGPQFF.

In this sample, this clonotype turned up a few times. This rearrangement joins TRBV30 to TRBJ1-5; D possibly corresponds to TRBD1 (5 bases). Germline lookup yields CDR1 GTSNPN and CDR2 SVGIG (reference sequence). This CDR3 has 13 residues. V was shortened by 4 bases and J by 2 bases, with 9 bases between the two germline ends. CDR3 DNA: TGTGCCTGGACCGGAGGGGGCAATCAGCCCCAGCATTTT. Residues: CAWTGGGNQPQHF.

This clonotype showed up just a few times. The rearrangement uses TRBV29-1 and TRBJ2-7; D is possibly TRBD1 or TRBD2 (5 bases each). The CDR3 length is 13 residues. Germline assignment: CDR1 SQVTM and CDR2 ANQGSEA. The V gene lost 4 bases and the J gene lost 3 bases, with 13 bases spanning the gap. The CDR3 region is CSVGGPSVYEQYF. CDR3 bases: TGCAGCGTTGGGGGACCGTCGGTCTACGAGCAGTACTTC.

This chain uses TRBV7-8 with TRBJ1-6; D is perhaps TRBD1 (6 bases). Germline V gene data show CDR1 as SGHVS and CDR2 as FQNEAQ. This CDR3 has 14 amino acids. Trimming removed 4 bases at V and 7 bases at J, with 11 bases between. In DNA, the CDR3 is TGTGCCAGCAGCTACACTACAGGGAATTCACCCCTCCACTTT. Protein: CASSYTTGNSPLHF.

This clonotype was detected many times. Here the CDR3 reads CASSPQYEQYF. The CDR3 DNA is TGTGCCAGCAGCCCTCAATACGAGCAGTACTTC. The J gene is TRBJ2-7, the V gene TRBV7-8; D is unclear. Trimming cost V 5 bases and J 4 bases, with 6 bases left between them. The germline gives CDR1 SGHVS, CDR2 FQNEAQ. The CDR3 has 11 residues.